This T cell receptor beta chain was captured in a study of blood T cell repertoires in COVID-19. This clone occurred once. The table came from immunoSEQ multiplex PCR; TCRdb's copy has only in-frame clones and leaves some out. The top ten hold about 37% of the sample, which has 140,000 to 150,000 clones, around 87% seen once. The clonotype was recovered from a man aged 45-65 years who had recovered from COVID-19. The sample was peripheral blood.

In nucleotides, the CDR3 is TGTGCCACCAGCTCTCGCCGGGGGGTCCAAGAGACCCAGTACTTC. Translation: CATSSRRGVQETQYF. V gene TRBV15 combines with J gene TRBJ2-5; 7 bases agree with TRBD2. The CDR3 runs to 15 residues. Germline-derived CDR1 and CDR2 are LNHNV and YYDKDF (reference sequence). Trimming took 5 bases from V and 1 from J; bases not matched to a gene: 7. Variable domain in full (rest from reference TRBV15 and TRBJ2-5): DAMVIQNPRYQVTQFGKPVTLSCSQTLNHNVMYWYQQKSSQAPKLLFHYYDKDFNNEADTPDNFQSRRPNTSFCFLDIRSPGLGDTAMYLCATSSRRGVQETQYFGPGTRLLVL.